The 27 T cell receptor beta chains below come from one sample, sequenced in a study of graft-versus-host responses after intestinal transplantation. Here immunoSEQ multiplex PCR was the method, and the copy in TCRdb shows in-frame clones only, minus some. The table lists some 14,000 clones, 30% to 40% of them singletons. Plates contained about 200,000 CFSE-labeled responder cells and about 200,000 irradiated, violet-dye-labeled stimulator cells. The source material was alloreactive CD8+ T cells from a mixed lymphocyte reaction culture, sampled before intestinal transplant. Subset specified: CFSE-low proliferating T cells sorted from roughly 6-day pre-transplant mixed lymphocyte reaction (GvH or HvG direction). The source of these receptors is a human patient who received an intestinal transplant.

This clone is categorized as medium-sized. The chain is built from TRBV4-3 and TRBJ1-2, with TRBD1 matching over 8 bases. Per germline, CDR1 LGHNA and CDR2 YSLEER. The junction had 3 bases not matched to a gene; V was cut back by 0 bases and J by 3 bases. This CDR3 spans 15 amino acids. The CDR3 nucleotides are TGCGCCAGCAGCCAAGAGGCGACAGGGGACTATGGCTACACCTTC. Translation: CASSQEATGDYGYTF.

This clone was seen only a few times. The chain is built from TRBV25-1 and TRBJ1-2; D unclear. Germline loops: CDR1 MGHDK, CDR2 SYGVNS. The CDR3 consists of 14 residues. Trimming removed 1 base at V and 5 bases at J, with 11 bases between. CDR3: CASSEFGQVYGYTF. The DNA of the CDR3 is TGTGCCAGCAGTGAATTTGGGCAGGTATATGGCTACACCTTC.

The CDR3 region is CASSPLGTGVYEQYF. The CDR3 region has the DNA TGTGCCAGCAGCCCTCTTGGGACAGGGGTTTACGAGCAGTACTTC. The rearrangement uses TRBV27 and TRBJ2-7; 10 nucleotides match TRBD1. After removal of 6 bases from V and 4 bases from J, the junction contained 9 bases not matched to a gene. Germline V gene lookup returns CDR1 MNHEY and CDR2 SMNVEV (reference sequence). The CDR3 extends over 15 amino acids.

The J gene is TRBJ2-1, the V gene TRBV7-6; 8 positions match TRBD2. This CDR3 contains 15 residues. Germline assignment: CDR1 SGHVS and CDR2 FNYEAQ. V lost 1 base and J lost 6; bases outside the gene matches: 5. The chain's CDR3 is CASSLVGGAPNEQFF. The DNA for the CDR3 is TGTGCCAGCAGCTTAGTCGGGGGGGCCCCCAATGAGCAGTTCTTC.

The gene calls are TRBV7-2 and TRBJ2-7; no reliable D call. Trimming removed 4 bases from V and 4 bases from J, with 11 bases in between. The CDR3 is 13 residues long. The germline CDR1 and CDR2 sequences are SGHTA and FQGNSA. The CDR3 nucleotides are TGTGCCAGCAGCTCCGACATTTATTACGAGCAGTACTTC. It codes for CASSSDIYYEQYF.

This clone was detected only a few times. The chain has TRBV7-9 and TRBJ2-7, with 9 bases identical to TRBD1. The CDR3 is made up of 15 amino acids. Germline CDR1 SEHNR, CDR2 FQNEAQ (reference sequence). V was pared by 5 bases and J by 2 bases, with 7 bases of the junction left unmatched. For the CDR3, the DNA is TGTGCCAGCAGCCCGGGACAGGGTGAGACCTACGAGCAGTACTTC. Translating it yields CASSPGQGETYEQYF.

This chain's CDR3 is CASSFTGGHYGYTF. As DNA, the CDR3 is TGTGCCAGCAGCTTTACTGGAGGGCACTATGGCTACACCTTC. The V call is TRBV7-2, the J call TRBJ1-2, with D unclear. Germline CDR1 is SGHTA and CDR2 is FQGNSA. Trimming cost V 3 bases and J 3 bases, with 11 bases left between them. This CDR3 has 14 amino acids.

The chain has TRBV27 and TRBJ2-7, with D maybe TRBD1 (6 bases). Germline CDR1 is MNHEY and CDR2 is SMNVEV (reference sequence). The length of the CDR3 is 18 residues. Written as DNA, the CDR3 is TGTGTGCCAGCCACCCCCACCGCTCCGGGACATCGTACCTACGAGCAGTACTTC. Translation: CVPATPTAPGHRTYEQYF.

The chain has TRBV30 and TRBJ2-3, with 9 positions matching TRBD2. Germline V gives CDR1 GTSNPN, CDR2 SVGIG (reference sequence). V was pared by 1 base and J by 2 bases, with 4 bases of the junction left unmatched. The CDR3 totals 15 residues. The CDR3 protein is CAWSEVAGATDTQYF. CDR3 in DNA: TGTGCCTGGAGTGAGGTAGCGGGGGCCACAGATACGCAGTATTTT.

This clone was counted only a few times. This rearrangement joins TRBV4-3 to TRBJ2-2, with D maybe TRBD1 (6 bases). Germline CDR1 and CDR2: LGHNA and YSLEER. V lost 1 base and J 6 bases, leaving 6 bases between the germline ends. The CDR3 consists of 13 residues. CDR3 region: CASSQGGPGELFF. CDR3 sequence (DNA): TGCGCCAGCAGCCAAGGGGGGCCCGGGGAGCTGTTTTTT.

This clone came up a few times. The V gene is TRBV6-1, the J gene TRBJ2-7, with 8 bases lining up with TRBD2. From germline, CDR1 is MNHNS and CDR2 SASEGT. The CDR3 sequence is 15 residues long. V shed 6 bases, J shed 2 bases, and the junction held 9 bases outside the gene matches. The CDR3 region is CASRVTGTSPYEQYF. In DNA, the CDR3 is TGTGCCAGCAGGGTAACCGGGACTAGTCCCTACGAGCAGTACTTC.

By its share, this clone is medium-sized. V gene TRBV6-5 combines with J gene TRBJ2-7; D is unresolved. Germline CDR1 MNHEY, CDR2 SVGAGI. Trimming took off 2 bases at V and 5 bases at J, with 13 bases between the two ends. This CDR3 comprises 14 residues. The CDR3 nucleotides are TGTGCCAGCAGTTACGGGCCGGCTCGGAACGAGCAGTACTTC. Translated: CASSYGPARNEQYF.

The V and J genes are TRBV30 and TRBJ1-4; TRBD1 matches 9 bases. With 1 base clipped from V and 7 bases from J, the junction kept 7 bases outside the gene matches. The CDR3 extends over 15 amino acids. Germline assignment: CDR1 GTSNPN and CDR2 SVGIG (reference sequence). CDR3 sequence reads: CAWSGRLDRGEKLFF. The CDR3 DNA sequence: TGTGCCTGGAGTGGCCGTTTGGACAGGGGTGAAAAACTGTTTTTT.

In this sample, this clone turned up a few times. This rearrangement joins TRBV4-3 to TRBJ1-1; D might be TRBD1 (5 bases). This CDR3 is 15 amino acids long. V lost 4 bases, J lost 0 bases, and 12 bases lay in between. CDR1 and CDR2 (germline): LGHNA, YSLEER. The CDR3 sequence: CASSLDSFMNTEAFF. The CDR3 DNA sequence: TGCGCCAGCAGCCTCGACAGCTTCATGAACACTGAAGCTTTCTTT.

The chain joins TRBV7-2 to TRBJ2-3; D may be TRBD1 (6 bases). Germline-derived CDR1 and CDR2 are SGHTA and FQGNSA. This CDR3 region has 15 residues. The V and J ends lost 2 bases and 5 bases respectively, with 14 bases between them. CDR3 in amino acids: CASSLRGMYVDTQYF. As DNA, the CDR3 is TGTGCCAGCAGCTTAAGGGGGATGTATGTAGATACGCAGTATTTT.

The chain joins TRBV4-3 to TRBJ1-4; D is uncertain. V lost 0 bases, J lost 3 bases, and 11 bases lay in between. CDR1 and CDR2 from the germline V gene are LGHNA and YSLEER. This CDR3 contains 16 residues. This CDR3 is CASSQDVREANEKLFF. CDR3 sequence (DNA): TGCGCCAGCAGCCAAGACGTTAGGGAGGCTAATGAAAAACTGTTTTTT.

V gene TRBV7-9 combines with J gene TRBJ2-5, with D possibly being TRBD1 (5 bases). TRBJ2-7 explains the end of the DNA better; the J call may be wrong. Germline CDR1 is SEHNR and CDR2 is FQNEAQ (reference sequence). The CDR3 covers 14 residues. The CDR3 DNA sequence: TGTGCCAGCAGCTTAGGACCAGGGTACTACGAGCAGTACTTC. It codes for CASSLGPGYYEQYF.

This rearrangement joins TRBV19 to TRBJ1-2; TRBD1 agrees at 8 bases. The J segment lost 0 bases and the V segment lost 5 bases, leaving 8 bases of the junction unmatched. The CDR3 runs 16 residues. Looked up from germline, CDR1 is LNHDA and CDR2 is SQIVND (reference sequence). The CDR3 nucleotides read TGTGCCAGTAGTTTGGACAGGGCCGGAGCTAACTATGGCTACACCTTC. Translation gives CASSLDRAGANYGYTF.

This clone is judged medium-sized (0.01 to 0.1%). The J gene is TRBJ1-2, the V gene TRBV21-1; the D call of TRBD1 is as the table states it, not checked on the DNA. TRBV21-1 is a known pseudogene. This CDR3 has 12 amino acids. The CDR3: CARQRTPYGYTF. The CDR3 region has the DNA TGTGCCAGGCAACGGACACCCTATGGCTACACCTTC.

This chain connects TRBV19 to TRBJ1-5, with 9 bases that match TRBD1. Germline loops: CDR1 LNHDA, CDR2 SQIVND (reference sequence). Unmatched junction bases numbered 15, after V lost 6 bases and J lost 0 bases. The CDR3 runs 19 residues. The CDR3 nucleotides read TGTGCCAGTAGCCCAGAAACCGGGACAGGGCTTTTTAGCAATCAGCCCCAGCATTTT. This gives the protein CASSPETGTGLFSNQPQHF.

This chain joins TRBV9 and TRBJ2-3, with D possibly TRBD2 on 6 matching bases. Germline CDR1 SGDLS, CDR2 YYNGEE. The CDR3 is 13 residues long. V was clipped by 3 bases and J by 6 bases, with 11 bases between them. The DNA for the CDR3 is TGTGCCAGCAGCGGGAGGGGTACGGATACGCAGTATTTT. The encoded protein is CASSGRGTDTQYF.

This clone has just a few counts. The chain has TRBV11-2 and TRBJ2-1, with 10 bases identical to TRBD1. CDR3 length: 16 amino acids. The V and J ends lost 5 bases and 4 bases, in that order; junction bases with no gene match: 8. The germline V gene has CDR1 SGHAT and CDR2 FQNNGV. CDR3 loop: CASSETGTGVYNEQFF. The DNA for the CDR3 is TGTGCCAGCAGCGAAACCGGGACAGGGGTATACAATGAGCAGTTCTTC.

Only a few counts were recorded for this clone. The junction shows a germline mismatch at one end, possibly a read error. The chain recombines TRBV7-2 with TRBJ2-7, with D perhaps TRBD1 (6 bases). The germline V gene has CDR1 SGHTA and CDR2 FQGNSA. The CDR3 length is 15 residues. The CDR3 DNA follows: TGCGCCAGCAGCCAAGATCGCAGGGGTGGGTACGAGCAGTACTTC. This sequence encodes CASSQDRRGGYEQYF.

This clone is medium-sized (0.01 to 0.1%). The chain couples TRBV10-3 to TRBJ2-7, with TRBD2 as a possible D gene (6 bases). In germline, CDR1 is ENHRY, CDR2 SYGVKD. Trimming cost V 0 bases and J 6 bases, with 6 bases left between them. This CDR3 contains 12 residues. The CDR3 protein is CAISESGGEQYF. In DNA, the CDR3 is TGTGCCATCAGTGAGTCGGGGGGCGAGCAGTACTTC.

This sequence joins TRBV5-4 and TRBJ1-1; 7 bases fit TRBD1. Germline V gives CDR1 SGHNT, CDR2 YYREEE (reference sequence). The V and J ends lost 3 bases and 5 bases, in that order; junction bases with no gene match: 1. The CDR3 length is 12 residues. The CDR3 reads CASSSGGTEAFF. The DNA for the CDR3 is TGTGCCAGCAGCTCAGGGGGGACTGAAGCTTTCTTT.

The gene calls are TRBV23-1 and TRBJ1-1; D gene uncertain. TRBV23-1 counts as an open reading frame of uncertain function. The CDR3 totals 13 residues. Trimming pared 3 bases from V and 1 base from J, leaving 6 bases between. The CDR3 sequence is CASSQEENTEAFF. For the CDR3, the DNA is TGCGCCAGCAGTCAGGAGGAGAACACTGAAGCTTTCTTT.

V and J are TRBV10-2 and TRBJ2-3; 8 bases align to TRBD2. Trimming cost V 1 base and J 3 bases; bases outside gene matches: 6. CDR1 WSHSY and CDR2 SAAADI come from the germline V gene. The CDR3 runs 16 residues. CDR3 region: CASSEFAGGLTDTQYF. The CDR3, as DNA: TGCGCCAGCAGTGAGTTTGCGGGGGGTCTAACAGATACGCAGTATTTT.